These T cell receptor beta chains were read from a single sample in a study of blood T cell repertoires in COVID-19. Generated by immunoSEQ multiplex PCR, the TCRdb table keeps only in-frame clones and is missing some. The sample yields a few hundred thousand clones, around 85% seen once. Sequences were obtained from peripheral blood. Receptor source: a woman in her 70s with acute or convalescent COVID-19. CDR3s include the opening cysteine and the closing phenylalanine or tryptophan. A D gene is named only where the DNA matches it firmly. Clone size is stated in some rows and not others, as once, few, many or a class when expanded.

v_gene	abundance	j_gene	d_gene	CDR3aa	CDR3nt
TRBV2	.	TRBJ1-2	TRBD1	CASRALINRGLYYGYTF	TGTGCCAGCAGAGCCCTTATAAACAGGGGGCTTTACTATGGCTACACCTTC
TRBV6-1	once	TRBJ1-1	.	CASSEYTQGTEAFF	TGTGCCAGCAGTGAATATACCCAGGGCACTGAAGCTTTCTTT
TRBV3-1/TRBV3-2	.	TRBJ1-2	TRBD1	CASSSGTGGLGYTF	TGTGCCAGCAGCTCCGGGACAGGGGGCCTTGGCTACACCTTC
TRBV11-2	.	TRBJ2-1	.	CASSLAGSVGFF	TGTGCCAGCAGCTTGGCGGGGTCCGTAGGGTTCTTC
TRBV19	.	TRBJ2-7	.	CASSLQGYEQYF	TGTGCCAGTAGTCTTCAGGGCTACGAGCAGTACTTC
TRBV5-5	.	TRBJ2-1	TRBD2	CASSLDWGGVDEQFF	TGTGCCAGCAGCTTGGACTGGGGGGGAGTAGATGAGCAGTTCTTC
TRBV7-3	.	TRBJ1-2	.	CASSSQGDPRHTF	TGTGCCAGCAGCTCACAGGGAGACCCCCGGCATACCTTC
TRBV19	.	TRBJ2-1	.	CASRPEGRTSNEQFF	TGTGCCAGTAGACCAGAAGGACGGACTTCCAATGAGCAGTTCTTC
TRBV10-3	.	TRBJ2-7	.	CAISDPQARSYEQYF	TGTGCCATCAGTGACCCCCAAGCCCGCTCCTACGAGCAGTACTTC
TRBV19	.	TRBJ1-4	.	CASSPRYGNEKLFF	TGTGCCAGTAGTCCGCGCTACGGGAATGAAAAACTGTTTTTT
TRBV18	.	TRBJ1-1	.	CASSLGGENTEAFF	TGTGCCAGCTCACTCGGGGGGGAGAACACTGAAGCTTTCTTT
TRBV29-1	.	TRBJ1-5	.	CSARLQGQPQHF	TGCAGCGCGCGCCTACAGGGTCAGCCCCAGCATTTT
TRBV29-1	.	TRBJ1-3	.	CSAQTGDGNTIYF	TGCAGCGCCCAGACAGGAGACGGGAACACCATATATTTT
TRBV3-1/TRBV3-2	.	TRBJ2-3	TRBD1	CASSHLSRGQGGYF	TGTGCCAGCAGCCATCTATCTAGGGGACAGGGCGGGTATTTT
TRBV6-1	.	TRBJ2-5	.	CASSERTPGGGETQYF	TGTGCCAGCAGTGAGAGAACGCCAGGGGGAGGCGAGACCCAGTACTTC
TRBV6-5	few	TRBJ1-5	TRBD1	CASRSTGLSNQPQHF	TGTGCCAGCAGATCGACAGGGCTTAGCAATCAGCCCCAGCATTTT
TRBV14	.	TRBJ2-3	TRBD1	CASSSRTGGTDTQYF	TGTGCCAGCAGCTCCCGGACAGGTGGGACAGATACGCAGTATTTT
TRBV13	.	TRBJ1-2	TRBD1	CASSAGQGANGYTF	TGTGCCAGCAGCGCCGGACAGGGGGCGAATGGCTACACCTTC
TRBV3-1/TRBV3-2	.	TRBJ1-1	.	CASSQGTYTEAFF	TGTGCCAGCAGCCAGGGCACATACACTGAAGCTTTCTTT
TRBV6-5	.	TRBJ1-1	TRBD1	CASTQGVGTEAFF	TGTGCCAGCACTCAGGGGGTGGGCACTGAAGCTTTCTTT